The clone carrying this T cell receptor (beta chain) has just one count. This sample was taken from a study of CD8 T cells in Susac syndrome. Random hexamers served to reverse transcribe about 0.5 to 1 ug RNA. By means of immunoSEQ multiplex PCR, TCR beta CDR3 spanning 54 Vbeta and 13 Jbeta underwent amplification. TCRdb re-called the immunoSEQ multiplex PCR reads with MiXCR, one entry per CDR3 protein. The sample comprises 150,000 to 190,000 distinct CDR3 sequences, nearly 97% of which are singletons, and roughly 0.15% rests with the top ten. V lost 1 base and J lost 0, with 10 bases in between. CDR3 length: 16 residues. The germline gives CDR1 PRHDT, CDR2 FYEKMQ (reference sequence). High-throughput TCR beta sequencing covered peripheral CD8+ and CD4+ T cells. The multiple sclerosis control group comprised treatment-naive patients with stable or active relapsing-remitting disease. The authors negatively isolated CD8+ and CD4+ T cells and FACS-enriched TEMRA cells.

The sequencing sample was made of CD8+ T cells from PBMCs. J is TRBJ2-1 and V is TRBV13; D not certain. The source is a human donor with multiple sclerosis. The CDR3 here is CASSLEGESSYNEQFF. Here the CDR3 DNA reads TGTGCCAGCAGCTTAGAGGGCGAGAGCTCCTACAATGAGCAGTTCTTC. The variable domain in full, completed from reference TRBV13 and TRBJ2-1, reads AAGVIQSPRHLIKEKRETATLKCYPIPRHDTVYWYQQGPGQDPQFLISFYEKMQSDKGSIPDRFSAQQFSDYHSELNMSSLELGDSALYFCASSLEGESSYNEQFFGPGTRLTVL.